The 12 T cell receptor beta chains reported below all come from one sample, sequenced in a study of Ad26.COV2.S vaccination and SARS-CoV-2 variants (dated by TCRdb to about 2021). This specimen's treatment or condition label, per the study, means: roughly 19 received Ad26.COV2.S at low or high dose, single or two shots; several received placebo; per-sample allocation not given. Repertoires of vaccine and placebo recipients were sequenced from samples taken on day 63 after the first injection. Library construction relied on the immunoSEQ multiplex PCR assay. As stored in TCRdb, this immuneACCESS dataset retains in-frame rearrangements with V and J assigned. A fraction of the clones does not appear; measured against another copy, unresolved V genes explain less than half of the discrepancy, and the remainder lacks a known reason. Within this sample are 300,000 to 450,000 clones, with roughly 85% of them counted one time only. About 3.3% of the sample is held by the ten biggest clonotypes.

The sample consisted of peripheral blood, taken in a trial of Ad26.COV2.S vaccine versus placebo. The receptor set was obtained from a person aged 18 to 59 who received the Ad26.COV2.S COVID-19 vaccine or a placebo.

This clone showed up just once. Additional DNA sequences in this sample encode the identical CDR3. This chain joins TRBV6-6 and TRBJ2-7; TRBD2 is a possible D gene (7 bases). CDR3 length: 17 amino acids. V was pared by 5 bases and J by 4 bases, with 24 bases between. The germline gives CDR1 MNHNY, CDR2 SVGAGI (reference sequence). The CDR3 DNA reads as TGTGCCAGCAGTCAGACTGGGGGCGGGGGTAGTGGGTACGAGCAGTACTTC. It encodes CASSQTGGGGSGYEQYF.

The V gene is TRBV5-8, the J gene TRBJ1-4; D is possibly TRBD1 (5 bases). The V end was cut by 0 bases, the J end by 7 bases, with 13 bases between. The CDR3 is made up of 15 amino acids. In germline, CDR1 is SGHTS, CDR2 YDEGEE. CDR3 bases: TGTGCCAGCAGCTTGGCAGGGTCTCTCAGTGAAAAACTGTTTTTT. Its protein is CASSLAGSLSEKLFF.

This clone was recorded at least ten times. This chain links TRBV7-2 with TRBJ1-1; TRBD1 matches 7 bases. This CDR3 has 14 residues. The germline gives CDR1 SGHTA, CDR2 FQGNSA. After removal of 7 bases from V and 7 bases from J, the junction contained 12 bases not matched to a gene. CDR3 sequence (DNA): TGTGCCAGCACCTCGGCGGCAGGGGGGGGTGAAGCTTTCTTT. Protein sequence: CASTSAAGGGEAFF.

The chain combines TRBV19 with TRBJ2-1; TRBD2 matches at 7 bases. CDR1 LNHDA and CDR2 SQIVND come from the germline V gene (reference sequence). This CDR3 has 14 residues. With 1 base clipped from V and 6 bases from J, the junction kept 3 bases outside the gene matches. The CDR3 spells CASSIGGGGNEQFF. The DNA for the CDR3 is TGTGCCAGTAGTATAGGGGGCGGGGGCAATGAGCAGTTCTTC.

The V and J genes are TRBV24-1 and TRBJ2-2, with TRBD1 matching over 8 bases. V shed 5 bases, J shed 1 base, and the junction held 5 bases outside the gene matches. This CDR3 is 16 amino acids long. CDR1 and CDR2 from the germline V gene are KGHDR and SFDVKD. CDR3 DNA sequence: TGTGCCACCAGTGGCATGGGACAGGTGAACACCGGGGAGCTGTTTTTT. It encodes CATSGMGQVNTGELFF.

The gene calls are TRBV30 and TRBJ2-2, with 7 bases aligning to TRBD2. CDR1 GTSNPN and CDR2 SVGIG come from the germline V gene (reference sequence). V gave up 5 bases and J gave up 0 bases; unmatched junction bases: 3. CDR3 length equals 14 residues. Here the CDR3 reads CAWRSGPNTGELFF. CDR3 DNA: TGTGCCTGGCGTAGCGGGCCGAACACCGGGGAGCTGTTTTTT.

The chain has TRBV18 and TRBJ1-1; TRBD1 is a possible D gene (5 bases). Germline CDR1 KGHSH, CDR2 LQKENI. V was clipped by 3 bases and J by 3 bases, with 11 bases between them. This CDR3 spans 14 amino acids. The CDR3, as DNA: TGTGCCAGCTCACCCAACCGGGGCTACACTGAAGCTTTCTTT. It translates to CASSPNRGYTEAFF.

The chain uses TRBV24-1 and TRBJ2-7; D possibly corresponds to TRBD2 (6 bases). CDR3 size: 16 residues. The V gene lost 3 bases and the J gene lost 6 bases, with 20 bases spanning the gap. Germline V gene sequence: CDR1 KGHDR, CDR2 SFDVKD. The CDR3 reads CATSDTIAAGSGEQYF. The CDR3 DNA reads as TGTGCCACCAGTGATACGATCGCTGCGGGGTCCGGCGAGCAGTACTTC.

The chain joins TRBV10-3 to TRBJ2-7; no clear D gene. V dropped 8 bases and J dropped 0 bases, with 8 bases sitting between them. The germline CDR1 and CDR2 sequences are ENHRY and SYGVKD. This CDR3 is built from 12 residues. The CDR3 loop is CAIGTGSYEQYF. The CDR3 bases are TGTGCCATCGGCACGGGCTCCTACGAGCAGTACTTC.

The rearrangement joins TRBV18 to TRBJ2-2; D uncertain. The CDR3 is 13 residues long. V gave up 2 bases and J gave up 5 bases, with 6 bases separating them. CDR1 and CDR2 (germline): KGHSH, LQKENI. The CDR3 protein is CASSPLGTGELFF. For the CDR3, the DNA is TGTGCCAGCTCACCATTAGGGACCGGGGAGCTGTTTTTT.

This clone has more than one count but fewer than ten. The rearrangement links TRBV7-2 to TRBJ2-1; D may be TRBD2 (6 bases). The CDR3 length is 17 residues. Deletions cut 1 base from V and 5 bases from J, with 18 bases between. The germline V gene encodes CDR1 SGHTA and CDR2 FQGNSA. CDR3 amino acids: CASSLGRRGTGNNEQFF. The CDR3 nucleotides are TGTGCCAGCAGCTTAGGGAGACGCGGGACCGGGAACAATGAGCAGTTCTTC. Filled out from reference TRBV7-2 and TRBJ2-1, the complete variable domain reads GAGVSQSPSNKVTEKGKDVELRCDPISGHTALYWYRQSLGQGLEFLIYFQGNSAPDKSGLPSDRFSAERTGGSVSTLTIQRTQQEDSAVYLCASSLGRRGTGNNEQFFGPGTRLTVL.

This clone came up a few times. V is TRBV7-2 and J is TRBJ2-1, with a tentative D call TRBD2 (5 bases). The germline V gene encodes CDR1 SGHTA and CDR2 FQGNSA. V was shortened by 2 bases and J by 1 base, with 9 bases between the two germline ends. There are 15 residues in the CDR3. The CDR3 spells CASSLTTGSYNEQFF. The CDR3 region has the DNA TGTGCCAGCAGCTTAACGACGGGATCCTACAATGAGCAGTTCTTC.